Listed below are T cell receptor beta chains from one sample, sequenced in a study of T cells in Graves' hyperthyroidism and ophthalmopathy. One entry per CDR3 protein, called by TCRdb with MiXCR from the multiplex PCR reads. This sample has approximately 46,000 distinct CDR3 sequences; about 52% occur once, and the top ten carry under 35%. Material: peripheral blood or thyroid tissue (not recorded which). The receptors come from a woman aged 50 to 60 with Graves' hyperthyroidism. The CDR3 runs from the conserved cysteine through the conserved F or W. A D gene is named only where the DNA matches it firmly. Expanded clones are given a class, and other clones once, few, many or no size at all.

len,d_gene,v_gene,j_gene,abundance,CDR3nt,CDR3aa
12,.,TRBV10-3,TRBJ1-4,few,TGTGCCATCAGTGCGCAGGGCGGAAAACTGTTTTTT,CAISAQGGKLFF
17,.,TRBV4-3,TRBJ1-2,many,TGCGCCAGCAGCCAAGGGGAGGGGTCAGGACGGCTCTATGGCTACACCTTC,CASSQGEGSGRLYGYTF
13,.,TRBV19,TRBJ1-5,once,TGTGCCAGTAGTATCCCCACAAATCAGCCCCAGCATTTT,CASSIPTNQPQHF
12,.,TRBV10-3,TRBJ1-3,few,TGTGCCATCAGTGCGCAGGGAAACACCATATATTTT,CAISAQGNTIYF
13,.,TRBV6-1,TRBJ1-2,many,TGTGCCAGCAGGGACAGCTTTTACTATGGCTACACCTTC,CASRDSFYYGYTF
14,TRBD2,TRBV20-1,TRBJ2-5,few,TGCAGTGCTAGAAGCGGGAGGGCTGGGAAGACCCAGTACTTC,CSARSGRAGKTQYF
15,.,TRBV6-5,TRBJ2-7,.,TGTGCCAGCAGTTACTCGACTCCCGTGGCTTATGGGCAGTACTTC,CASSYSTPVAYGQYF
16,.,TRBV12-3/TRBV12-4,TRBJ1-5,many,TGTGCCAGCAGTCCTGGGGTAGAGGTGGGGTATCAGCCCCAGCATTTT,CASSPGVEVGYQPQHF
14,.,TRBV9,TRBJ2-5,many,TGTGCCAGCAGCCCCGGACAGCCGCAAGAGACCCAGTACTTC,CASSPGQPQETQYF
13,.,TRBV7-9,TRBJ1-4,many,TGTGCCAGCAGGAGTACAACTAATGAAAAACTGTTTTTT,CASRSTTNEKLFF
14,.,TRBV18,TRBJ1-2,.,TGTGCCAGCTCACCGGGTCCCGGACCAGGGGGCTACACCTTC,CASSPGPGPGGYTF
11,.,TRBV25-1,TRBJ1-2,medium-sized,TGTGCCAGCAGTGAATGGGGGGGCTACACCTTC,CASSEWGGYTF
15,TRBD1,TRBV3-1,TRBJ1-1,many,TGTGCCAGCAGCCAAGGGAACAGGGGGAACACTGAAGCTTTCTTT,CASSQGNRGNTEAFF
15,TRBD1,TRBV28,TRBJ1-6,many,TGTGCCAGCAGGCAGACAGGGCTTACGGACTCACCCCTCCACTTT,CASRQTGLTDSPLHF
15,.,TRBV7-9,TRBJ2-2,.,TGTGCCAGCAGCCGCGGGACGGTGAACACCGGGGAGCTGTTTTTT,CASSRGTVNTGELFF
14,.,TRBV20-1,TRBJ1-5,.,TGCAGTGCTAGATCTGCGGTGCGGCAAGAGACCCAGCATTTT,CSARSAVRQETQHF
15,.,TRBV28,TRBJ2-7,many,TGTGCCAGCAGTTTTCACCTAGGGGTGGCCTACGAGCAGTACTTC,CASSFHLGVAYEQYF